A single sample gave rise to the 28 T cell receptor beta chains below, sequenced in a study of blood T cell repertoires in COVID-19. Assay: immunoSEQ multiplex PCR; the TCRdb copy retains only in-frame clones and omits some. The top ten clones hold 0.7% to 1% of a sample with 400,000 to 450,000 clones, around 90% of them seen once. The sample taken for sequencing was peripheral blood. The receptors were sampled from a man younger than 35 with COVID-19, enrolled during active disease.

This chain joins TRBV1 and TRBJ2-5; the D call in the table, TRBD2, was not verified against the DNA. TRBV1 is listed as a pseudogene. The CDR3 has 15 amino acids. CDR3 sequence (DNA): TGCACCAGCAGCCAGACGTCTAGCGGGGGAGAGACCCAGTACTTC. It specifies CTSSQTSSGGETQYF.

V and J are TRBV9 and TRBJ1-2; perhaps TRBD1 as D (6 bases). The germline CDR1 and CDR2 sequences are SGDLS and YYNGEE. The CDR3 totals 15 residues. Trimming took 2 bases from V and 0 from J, leaving 11 bases between them. CDR3 coding DNA: TGTGCCAGCAGCGTTGATGACAGGCCTAACTATGGCTACACCTTC. Its translation is CASSVDDRPNYGYTF. The full variable domain, its missing parts supplied by reference TRBV9 and TRBJ1-2, is DSGVTQTPKHLITATGQRVTLRCSPRSGDLSVYWYQQSLDQGLQFLIQYYNGEERAKGNILERFSAQQFPDLHSELNLSSLELGDSALYFCASSVDDRPNYGYTFGSGTRLTVV.

DNA of the CDR3: TGTGCCAGCAGTGATCAGGATAGGAGGAGTCAGCCCCAGCATTTT. Translating it yields CASSDQDRRSQPQHF. V is TRBV2 and J is TRBJ1-5; D unclear. CDR3 length: 15 residues. The ends were cut back, 3 bases at V and 6 bases at J, with 15 bases in the middle. Germline-derived CDR1 and CDR2 are SNHLY and FYNNEI.

This rearrangement joins TRBV27 to TRBJ2-7, with 12 bases identical to TRBD2. Germline values: CDR1 MNHEY, CDR2 SMNVEV (reference sequence). The V segment lost 6 bases and the J segment 3 bases; nucleotides outside the gene matches: 6. The CDR3 has 15 amino acids. This CDR3 reads CASSSPTSGSYEQYF. DNA of the CDR3: TGTGCCAGCAGCTCCCCGACTAGCGGGAGCTACGAGCAGTACTTC.

The chain links TRBV19 to TRBJ1-1; 7 bases agree with TRBD1. The V and J ends lost 2 bases and 4 bases, in that order; junction bases with no gene match: 4. From germline, CDR1 is LNHDA and CDR2 SQIVND (reference sequence). The CDR3 extends over 14 amino acids. The CDR3 protein is CASSISNRGTEAFF. The CDR3 DNA follows: TGTGCCAGTAGTATATCTAACAGGGGCACTGAAGCTTTCTTT.

The chain uses TRBV6-5 and TRBJ2-1, with a weak D call TRBD1 (5 bases). V lost 2 bases, J lost 10 bases, and 9 bases lay in between. Germline lookup yields CDR1 MNHEY and CDR2 SVGAGI. The CDR3 has 12 amino acids. CDR3 nucleotides: TGTGCCAGCAGTTACAGGGGTAAGGAGCAGTTCTTC. Protein product: CASSYRGKEQFF.

The chain couples TRBV12-3 or TRBV12-4 to TRBJ1-5; D is unclear. The V gene lost 5 bases and the J gene lost 10 bases, with 12 bases spanning the gap. The CDR3 loop spans 12 amino acids. CDR3 loop: CASSAYFLPQHF. For the CDR3, the DNA is TGTGCCAGCAGTGCTTACTTCTTACCCCAGCATTTT.

The V gene is TRBV12-5, the J gene TRBJ2-1; 8 bases are a match to TRBD1. The J segment lost 4 bases and the V segment lost 5 bases, leaving 10 bases of the junction unmatched. The CDR3 contains 16 residues. Germline V gene lookup returns CDR1 LGHNT and CDR2 FRNRAP. DNA of the CDR3: TGTGCTAGTGGTACCTCGACAGGGGTCTTTTACAATGAGCAGTTCTTC. Its translation is CASGTSTGVFYNEQFF. The full variable domain, with the rest looked up from reference TRBV12-5 and TRBJ2-1, is DARVTQTPRHKVTEMGQEVTMRCQPILGHNTVFWYRQTMMQGLELLAYFRNRAPLDDSGMPKDRFSAEMPDATLATLKIQPSEPRDSAVYFCASGTSTGVFYNEQFFGPGTRLTVL.

V usage is TRBV25-1 and J usage is TRBJ1-3, with 9 bases lining up with TRBD1. CDR1 is MGHDK and CDR2 is SYGVNS in the germline V gene. V shed 3 bases, J shed 0 bases, and the junction held 0 bases outside the gene matches. The CDR3 has 15 residues. In nucleotides, the CDR3 is TGTGCCAGCAGTGAGGGACAGGGCTCTGGAAACACCATATATTTT. Amino acids: CASSEGQGSGNTIYF.

The rearrangement uses TRBV10-3 and TRBJ2-3; TRBD2 matches 10 bases. The junction had 3 bases not matched to a gene; V was cut back by 3 bases and J by 3 bases. Germline V lookup: CDR1 ENHRY, CDR2 SYGVKD. This CDR3 has 15 amino acids. Here the CDR3 reads CAISDLAGGTDTQYF. CDR3 in DNA: TGTGCCATCAGTGATTTAGCGGGAGGAACAGATACGCAGTATTTT.

This chain links TRBV5-5 with TRBJ1-1; tentative D call: TRBD1 (6 bases). From germline, CDR1 is SGHKS and CDR2 YYEKEE (reference sequence). V lost 2 bases and J 6 bases, leaving 11 bases between the germline ends. The CDR3 covers 13 residues. CDR3 DNA: TGTGCCAGCAGCTTTCGGGGGGGCCCTGAAGCTTTCTTT. Amino acid sequence: CASSFRGGPEAFF. Full variable domain (rest looked up from reference TRBV5-5 and TRBJ1-1): DAGVTQSPTHLIKTRGQQVTLRCSPISGHKSVSWYQQVLGQGPQFIFQYYEKEERGRGNFPDRFSARQFPNYSSELNVNALLLGDSALYLCASSFRGGPEAFFGQGTRLTVV.

V gene TRBV6-1 combines with J gene TRBJ2-7, with 7 positions matching TRBD2. From germline, CDR1 is MNHNS and CDR2 SASEGT. The CDR3 consists of 15 residues. J lost 2 bases, V lost 1 base, and 5 bases had no gene match. CDR3 amino acids: CASSEVAGATYEQYF. DNA for the CDR3: TGTGCCAGCAGTGAAGTTGCGGGAGCGACCTACGAGCAGTACTTC.

V is TRBV14 and J is TRBJ2-7; TRBD1 matches 10 bases. This CDR3 region has 15 residues. The trim removed 4 bases at V and 2 bases at J, leaving 5 bases unmatched. Germline assignment: CDR1 SGHDN and CDR2 FVKESK. The CDR3: CASSLPGTGAYEQYF. The CDR3 DNA follows: TGTGCCAGCAGCCTCCCCGGGACAGGGGCCTACGAGCAGTACTTC.

There are many counts of this clone. The junction shows a germline mismatch at one end, possibly a read error. The chain carries TRBV12-3 or TRBV12-4 and TRBJ2-1; no clear D gene. This CDR3 comprises 11 residues. The CDR3 DNA sequence: TGTGCCAGCAGTTTAGCAACCGAGCGGTTCTTC. Protein: CASSLATERFF.

This clone was counted a single time. The chain uses TRBV19 and TRBJ1-5; D not certain. CDR1 is LNHDA and CDR2 is SQIVND in the germline V gene (reference sequence). Trimming left V 8 bases short and J 6 bases short, with 17 bases between. This CDR3 is built from 14 residues. CDR3 bases: TGTGCCAGTGGCGTTTTCGGGAGAGGTCAGCCCCAGCATTTT. Translated: CASGVFGRGQPQHF.

For this clone: At the DNA level, this CDR3 is encoded by other sequences in the same sample as well. The V call is TRBV6-5, the J call TRBJ1-1, with TRBD1 matching over 7 bases. The CDR3 spans 13 residues. From germline, CDR1 is MNHEY and CDR2 SVGAGI. The junction had 2 bases not matched to a gene; V was cut back by 2 bases and J by 5 bases. CDR3 bases: TGTGCCAGCAGTTACGGACAGGCGACTGAAGCTTTCTTT. This translates into CASSYGQATEAFF.

The chain recombines TRBV11-3 with TRBJ2-1; perhaps TRBD1 as D (7 bases). Trimming removed 0 bases at V and 2 bases at J, with 29 bases between. CDR3 length: 22 amino acids. The germline V gene encodes CDR1 SGHNT and CDR2 YENEEA. The CDR3 nucleotides read TGTGCCAGCAGCTTAGAAGCCCCCTTTACAGGGGATCACGGGAGCGCCTACAATGAGCAGTTCTTC. Encoded protein: CASSLEAPFTGDHGSAYNEQFF.

The chain is built from TRBV18 and TRBJ2-3; 11 bases agree with TRBD2. The CDR3 is 15 residues long. Trimming removed 6 bases from V and 3 bases from J; junction bases left unmatched: 5. CDR1 and CDR2 (germline): KGHSH, LQKENI. The CDR3 is CASSSLAGDTDTQYF. The CDR3 DNA follows: TGTGCCAGCTCGTCACTAGCGGGAGATACAGATACGCAGTATTTT.

The chain employs TRBV6-6 and TRBJ1-6; D remains unclear. Germline CDR1 reads MNHNY; CDR2 reads SVGAGI (reference sequence). Trimming took 8 bases from V and 0 from J, leaving 11 bases between them. The CDR3 contains 15 residues. The chain's CDR3 is CASRRDSSYNSPLHF. The CDR3 coding sequence is TGTGCCAGCCGGAGGGATAGCTCCTATAATTCACCCCTCCACTTT.

For this clone: Other DNA sequences within the sample encode an identical CDR3. The chain has TRBV9 and TRBJ2-1; maybe TRBD2 (5 bases). Trimming removed 0 bases at V and 4 bases at J, with 11 bases between. This CDR3 has 15 residues. CDR1 is SGDLS and CDR2 is YYNGEE in the germline V gene. The CDR3 sequence: CASSVDSVGYNEQFF. CDR3 bases: TGTGCCAGCAGCGTAGATAGCGTAGGGTACAATGAGCAGTTCTTC. Together with reference TRBV9 and TRBJ2-1, the CDR3 gives the full variable domain: DSGVTQTPKHLITATGQRVTLRCSPRSGDLSVYWYQQSLDQGLQFLIQYYNGEERAKGNILERFSAQQFPDLHSELNLSSLELGDSALYFCASSVDSVGYNEQFFGPGTRLTVL.

The chain couples TRBV7-2 to TRBJ2-3; D possibly corresponds to TRBD2 (6 bases). Trimming left V 5 bases short and J 1 base short, with 10 bases between. The CDR3 length is 14 residues. CDR1 is SGHTA, CDR2 FQGNSA, per germline. CDR3 sequence: CASSGRLGTDTQYF. CDR3 in DNA: TGTGCCAGCAGCGGACGACTAGGCACAGATACGCAGTATTTT.

V gene TRBV25-1 combines with J gene TRBJ2-2; 7 bases are a match to TRBD2. The CDR3 covers 16 residues. From germline, CDR1 is MGHDK and CDR2 SYGVNS. V trimming: 2 bases; J trimming: 6 bases; junction bases outside the gene matches: 9. The CDR3 region is CASSEVSGFDAGELFF. CDR3 nucleotide sequence: TGTGCCAGCAGTGAAGTTAGCGGGTTCGACGCCGGGGAGCTGTTTTTT.

This chain joins TRBV25-1 and TRBJ2-7; D might be TRBD2 (6 bases). This CDR3 is built from 14 residues. Germline V gene data show CDR1 as MGHDK and CDR2 as SYGVNS. The V end lost 4 bases, the J end lost 3 bases, and 13 bases lay between the germline ends. CDR3 residues: CASSAGWGDYEQYF. The CDR3 coding sequence is TGTGCCAGCAGTGCAGGGTGGGGGGACTACGAGCAGTACTTC.

The chain combines TRBV19 with TRBJ2-1; TRBD2 aligns across 7 bases. After removal of 5 bases from V and 0 bases from J, the junction contained 7 bases not matched to a gene. The CDR3 covers 16 residues. Germline lookup yields CDR1 LNHDA and CDR2 SQIVND (reference sequence). DNA of the CDR3: TGTGCCAGTAGTTCGTCGACTAGCCTCTCCTACAATGAGCAGTTCTTC. Protein: CASSSSTSLSYNEQFF.

This chain joins TRBV15 and TRBJ1-5, with 9 bases fitting TRBD1. Germline-derived CDR1 and CDR2 are LNHNV and YYDKDF (reference sequence). The V segment lost 4 bases and the J segment 5 bases; nucleotides outside the gene matches: 6. The CDR3 loop spans 15 amino acids. For the CDR3, the DNA is TGTGCCACCAGCAAGGGACAGGGAATGGATCAGCCCCAGCATTTT. Encoded protein: CATSKGQGMDQPQHF.

The V and J genes are TRBV19 and TRBJ1-5, with 7 nucleotides matching TRBD1. The CDR3 has 12 residues. Germline loops: CDR1 LNHDA, CDR2 SQIVND (reference sequence). The V gene end was trimmed by 6 bases and the J gene end by 7 bases; junction bases not matched to a gene: 3. The CDR3 DNA reads as TGTGCCAGTAGAACAGGGGCCCAGCCCCAGCATTTT. Translation gives CASRTGAQPQHF.

The chain is built from TRBV5-6 and TRBJ2-3; TRBD2 aligns across 9 bases. The CDR3 is made up of 15 amino acids. Germline CDR1 is SGHDT and CDR2 is YYEEEE. Losses at the gene ends were 0 bases for V and 2 bases for J; bases not matched to a gene: 1. The DNA for the CDR3 is TGTGCCAGCAGCTTGGGCGGGGGGGCCACAGATACGCAGTATTTT. Protein sequence: CASSLGGGATDTQYF.

The gene calls are TRBV6-5 and TRBJ2-5, with 7 nucleotides matching TRBD1. This CDR3 is 15 amino acids long. V lost 5 bases and J lost 5; bases outside the gene matches: 11. Looked up from germline, CDR1 is MNHEY and CDR2 is SVGAGI. The CDR3 DNA is TGTGCCAGCAGTAAGGGGGCGGGCCAAGCGGAGACCCAGTACTTC. Translation gives CASSKGAGQAETQYF.